A single sample gave rise to the 10 T cell receptor beta chains below, sequenced in a study of blood T cell repertoires in COVID-19. Only in-frame clones appear in the TCRdb table, and some are missing; sequencing was by immunoSEQ multiplex PCR. The sample lists about 200,000 clones, 65% to 85% seen once, with 7.5% in the top ten. Source material: PBMCs or T cells enriched from blood (not recorded which). The source of these receptors is a man aged 40-55 years who had recovered from COVID-19.

The chain joins TRBV7-2 to TRBJ2-3; maybe TRBD2 (6 bases). The CDR3 is 15 residues long. The V and J ends lost 3 bases and 2 bases respectively, with 12 bases between them. Germline lookup yields CDR1 SGHTA and CDR2 FQGNSA. CDR3 region: CASSFRAGHTDTQYF. CDR3 coding DNA: TGTGCCAGCAGCTTCAGGGCGGGGCACACAGATACGCAGTATTTT.

This chain uses TRBV4-1 with TRBJ1-5; 7 bases line up with TRBD1. Germline V gene sequence: CDR1 MGHRA, CDR2 YSYEKL. The CDR3 is 17 amino acids. Germline trimming cut 5 bases from V and 2 bases from J; bases unmatched to any gene: 12. The CDR3 here is CASSSDRVGDGNQPQHF. CDR3 coding DNA: TGCGCCAGCAGCTCCGACAGGGTAGGGGATGGCAATCAGCCCCAGCATTTT.

V is TRBV6-6 and J is TRBJ1-5, with 7 bases aligning to TRBD1. CDR3 size: 15 residues. Germline CDR1 and CDR2: MNHNY and SVGAGI (reference sequence). Trimming cost V 6 bases and J 4 bases; bases outside gene matches: 9. The CDR3 protein is CASRTGTAPNQPQHF. In nucleotides, the CDR3 is TGTGCCAGCAGGACAGGGACGGCTCCTAATCAGCCCCAGCATTTT.

In its sample, this clone was seen a few times. The chain links TRBV6-4 to TRBJ1-2; D is ambiguous. This CDR3 has 17 amino acids. Trimming took 4 bases from V and 2 from J, leaving 20 bases between them. The germline CDR1 and CDR2 sequences are MRHNA and SNTAGT. The DNA of the CDR3 is TGTGCCAGCAGTGCCCCGAGAGGGCATATCCTCAACTATGGCTACACCTTC. Translating gives CASSAPRGHILNYGYTF.

The chain employs TRBV24-1 and TRBJ2-1, with D possibly being TRBD2 (7 bases). Germline V CDR1 and CDR2: KGHDR, SFDVKD. The CDR3 sequence is 15 residues long. Trimming removed 3 bases at V and 4 bases at J, with 12 bases between. CDR3 residues: CATSDRGAGYNEQFF. CDR3 nucleotides: TGTGCCACCAGTGATCGGGGGGCGGGTTACAATGAGCAGTTCTTC.

This clone was seen a handful of times. The chain is built from TRBV6-1 and TRBJ2-7; 10 nucleotides line up with TRBD1. Trimming removed 3 bases from V and 3 bases from J; junction bases left unmatched: 5. CDR3 size: 15 residues. Germline-derived CDR1 and CDR2 are MNHNS and SASEGT. CDR3 protein: CASSETGGGGYEQYF. The CDR3 DNA reads as TGTGCCAGCAGTGAGACAGGGGGCGGAGGCTACGAGCAGTACTTC.

The chain uses TRBV28 and TRBJ1-2, with D unresolved. Germline V gene lookup returns CDR1 MDHEN and CDR2 SYDVKM. V was clipped by 4 bases and J by 4 bases, with 13 bases between them. This CDR3 has 14 amino acids. CDR3 sequence reads: CASSSPGGVYGYTF. CDR3 coding DNA: TGTGCCAGCAGTTCCCCCGGAGGCGTCTATGGCTACACCTTC.

This CDR3 reads CASSAGPGGNTIYF. The DNA of the CDR3 is TGTGCCAGCAGCGCCGGGCCGGGAGGAAACACCATATATTTT. The V gene is TRBV9, the J gene TRBJ1-3; no clear D. This CDR3 has 14 residues. Looked up from germline, CDR1 is SGDLS and CDR2 is YYNGEE. Trimming cost V 3 bases and J 4 bases, with 11 bases left between them.

This sequence joins TRBV7-9 and TRBJ1-2, with 7 bases fitting TRBD1. This CDR3 is 14 amino acids long. Germline values: CDR1 SEHNR, CDR2 FQNEAQ (reference sequence). Trimming at V came to 0 bases and at J to 7 bases, leaving 5 bases not matched to a gene. CDR3 amino acids: CASSLAYRGAGYTF. CDR3 nucleotide sequence: TGTGCCAGCAGCTTAGCGTACAGGGGAGCTGGCTACACCTTC.

The chain joins TRBV30 to TRBJ1-2; D is unclear. Trimming cost V 4 bases and J 2 bases, with 14 bases left between them. From germline, CDR1 is GTSNPN and CDR2 SVGIG (reference sequence). The CDR3 sequence is 14 residues long. The CDR3 sequence is CAWKERTLNYGYTF. CDR3 bases: TGTGCCTGGAAGGAGCGCACTTTAAACTATGGCTACACCTTC.